Listed below are T cell receptor beta chains from one sample, sequenced in a study of shared clonotypes between healthy human individuals. Assay: immunoSEQ multiplex PCR; the TCRdb copy retains only in-frame clones and omits some. The sample has roughly 1,100,000 clones, around 76% seen once; the top ten hold roughly 1.4%. The sequencing input was memory CD4+ T cells sorted from blood. These receptors were collected from a man younger than 30 in good health. The CDR3 runs from the conserved cysteine through the conserved F or W. A D gene is named only where the DNA matches it firmly. Not all rows give a size; the values are once, few, many and, for expanded clones, a class.

v_call	clone_size	d_call	j_call	cdr3_aa	cdr3_nt
TRBV6-6	once	NA	TRBJ2-7	CASSSTAYEQYF	TGTGCCAGCTCCTCCACGGCCTACGAGCAGTACTTC
TRBV7-2	NA	TRBD2	TRBJ2-5	CASSLAGSGRAQETQYF	TGTGCCAGCAGCTTAGCAGGCAGCGGGAGGGCCCAGGAGACCCAGTACTTC
TRBV7-2	NA	TRBD2	TRBJ2-7	CASSARGLAFLNEQYF	TGTGCCAGCAGCGCACGGGGACTAGCGTTCTTAAACGAGCAGTACTTC
TRBV30	NA	NA	TRBJ2-5	CAWSRVRQETQYF	TGTGCCTGGAGTCGGGTTCGGCAAGAGACCCAGTACTTC
TRBV19	NA	NA	TRBJ1-2	CASSSPGTYFLGYTF	TGTGCCAGTAGTTCCCCCGGGACATACTTTCTTGGCTACACCTTC
TRBV9	NA	NA	TRBJ2-7	CASSSQGFSEQYF	TGTGCCAGCAGCAGCCAGGGGTTTTCCGAGCAGTACTTC
TRBV11-2	NA	TRBD1	TRBJ1-1	CASSPQGAGTEAFF	TGTGCCAGCAGTCCGCAGGGGGCAGGGACTGAAGCTTTCTTT
TRBV6-1	many	NA	TRBJ1-2	CASSGTLANYGYTF	TGTGCCAGCAGTGGAACTCTAGCTAACTATGGCTACACCTTC
TRBV11-2	NA	NA	TRBJ2-7	CASSSNPGSSYEQYF	TGTGCCAGCAGCTCTAATCCTGGGAGCTCCTACGAGCAGTACTTC
TRBV18	NA	NA	TRBJ2-7	CASSPTRTGYEQYF	TGTGCCAGCTCACCGACCCGGACGGGATACGAGCAGTACTTC
TRBV7-9	NA	TRBD2	TRBJ2-1	CASSIASGGHTEQFF	TGTGCCAGCAGCATAGCTAGCGGGGGGCATACCGAGCAGTTCTTC
TRBV6-5	NA	TRBD2	TRBJ2-7	CASSYREGSYEQYF	TGTGCCAGCAGTTACCGGGAGGGGTCCTACGAGCAGTACTTC
TRBV10-2	NA	NA	TRBJ2-3	CASSDGRTYTDTQYF	TGCGCCAGCAGTGATGGTCGAACCTACACAGATACGCAGTATTTT
TRBV29-1	NA	TRBD1	TRBJ1-4	CSVLDRAGNEKLFF	TGCAGCGTCCTTGACAGGGCTGGAAATGAAAAACTGTTTTTT
TRBV6-5	NA	TRBD2	TRBJ2-7	CATGSGLAGDEQYF	TGTGCCACGGGAAGCGGGCTAGCGGGAGATGAGCAGTACTTC
TRBV2	once	TRBD1	TRBJ1-2	CASSTGVGGYTF	TGTGCCAGCAGTACAGGGGTAGGGGGCTACACCTTC
TRBV6-1	NA	NA	TRBJ2-3	CASSRVGSGTDTQYF	TGTGCCAGCAGCCGCGTAGGGTCTGGTACAGATACGCAGTATTTT
TRBV19	NA	NA	TRBJ1-5	CASNPGGNSNQPQHF	TGTGCCAGTAACCCTGGGGGGAATAGCAATCAGCCCCAGCATTTT
TRBV11-3	NA	NA	TRBJ2-7	CASSLHGPGYF	TGTGCCAGCAGCTTACATGGGCCGGGGTACTTC
TRBV5-1	NA	TRBD1	TRBJ1-6	CASSGRTGPHSPLHF	TGCGCCAGCAGCGGGAGGACAGGCCCCCATTCACCCCTCCACTTT
TRBV18	NA	NA	TRBJ1-6	CASSSEGRINSPLHF	TGTGCCAGCTCATCGGAGGGACGGATAAATTCACCCCTCCACTTT
TRBV4-1	NA	TRBD2	TRBJ2-3	CASSFSRGLAGYTDTQYF	TGCGCCAGCAGCTTCTCTCGTGGACTAGCGGGGTACACAGATACGCAGTATTTT
TRBV13	NA	NA	TRBJ2-2	CASSLGRGFGELFF	TGTGCCAGCAGCTTAGGCCGGGGATTCGGGGAGCTGTTTTTT
TRBV18	NA	NA	TRBJ2-5	CASSPGLSQETQYF	TGTGCCAGCTCACCGGGCCTATCCCAAGAGACCCAGTACTTC
TRBV19	NA	TRBD1	TRBJ2-7	CASRRQGTYEQYF	TGTGCCAGTAGAAGACAGGGAACCTACGAGCAGTACTTC
TRBV28	NA	TRBD1	TRBJ1-2	CASSFTAGTDYGYTF	TGTGCCAGCAGTTTTACCGCCGGGACAGACTATGGCTACACCTTC
TRBV5-8	NA	NA	TRBJ2-7	CASGGLDSYEQYF	TGTGCCAGCGGGGGCCTTGATTCCTACGAGCAGTACTTC
TRBV6-5	few	TRBD1	TRBJ1-5	CASSSGRGNQPQHF	TGTGCCAGCAGTTCAGGCAGGGGGAATCAGCCCCAGCATTTT
TRBV23-1	many	TRBD1	TRBJ2-7	CASSHVGTVYEQYF	TGCGCCAGCAGTCACGTGGGGACAGTATACGAGCAGTACTTC
TRBV21-1	few	NA	TRBJ1-1	CASSITPRDLGTEAFF	TGTGCCAGCAGCATCACCCCGCGGGATTTGGGTACTGAAGCTTTCTTT
TRBV11-2	NA	NA	TRBJ2-4	CASSSLQGLNIQYF	TGTGCCAGCAGCTCCCTCCAGGGGTTAAACATTCAGTACTTC
TRBV28	NA	NA	TRBJ2-1	CASSLQWFDEQFF	TGTGCCAGCAGTTTACAGTGGTTCGATGAGCAGTTCTTC
TRBV28	NA	NA	TRBJ1-4	CASSSLTPTGVGKLFF	TGTGCCAGCAGTTCCCTAACCCCTACGGGGGTAGGAAAACTGTTTTTT
TRBV29-1	NA	NA	TRBJ2-7	CSIVGQAYEQYF	TGCAGCATTGTTGGTCAGGCCTACGAGCAGTACTTC
TRBV10-1	NA	TRBD1	TRBJ2-7	CASTEGQGGSYEQYF	TGCGCCAGCACCGAAGGACAGGGGGGCTCCTACGAGCAGTACTTC
TRBV30	NA	NA	TRBJ2-7	CAWSPRRDYEQYF	TGTGCCTGGAGCCCCCGGCGGGACTACGAGCAGTACTTC
TRBV7-2	NA	NA	TRBJ1-3	CASNFTDLSSGSTIYF	TGTGCCAGCAACTTTACAGACTTATCCTCTGGAAGCACCATATATTTT
TRBV27	NA	NA	TRBJ1-6	CASSLGPPGSPLHF	TGTGCCAGCAGTCTCGGCCCCCCAGGGTCACCCCTCCACTTT
TRBV5-1	NA	NA	TRBJ1-1	CASRGAGGHTEAFF	TGCGCCAGCAGGGGCGCGGGTGGGCACACTGAAGCTTTCTTT
TRBV5-5	NA	NA	TRBJ1-4	CASSLRVLSNEKLFF	TGTGCCAGCAGCTTAAGGGTCCTGAGCAATGAAAAACTGTTTTTT
TRBV15	NA	NA	TRBJ2-7	CATSRGGTAGKYEQYF	TGTGCCACCAGCAGAGGGGGTACGGCAGGGAAGTACGAGCAGTACTTC
TRBV5-1	NA	TRBD1	TRBJ2-7	CASSSGPNRGPYEQYF	TGCGCCAGCAGCTCCGGGCCCAACAGGGGGCCCTACGAGCAGTACTTC
TRBV6-1	NA	NA	TRBJ1-3	CASSEWGNTIYF	TGTGCCAGCAGTGAGTGGGGAAACACCATATATTTT
TRBV30	many	NA	TRBJ2-1	CAWSRWGSYNEQFF	TGTGCCTGGTCTCGTTGGGGCTCCTACAATGAGCAGTTCTTC
TRBV10-3	NA	NA	TRBJ2-5	CAISVGETQYF	TGTGCCATCAGTGTAGGGGAGACCCAGTACTTC
TRBV28	few	NA	TRBJ1-3	CASLSTGNTIYF	TGTGCCAGCCTCTCGACAGGAAACACCATATATTTT
TRBV19	NA	NA	TRBJ1-2	CASSIDLKTKRTGYTF	TGTGCCAGTAGTATAGATCTGAAGACCAAACGGACTGGCTACACCTTC
TRBV2	NA	TRBD1	TRBJ1-6	CASSDSTGRDSPLHF	TGTGCCAGCAGTGATTCGACAGGGCGGGATTCACCCCTCCACTTT
TRBV30	NA	TRBD1	TRBJ2-7	CAWGRTGGTYGQYF	TGTGCCTGGGGCCGGACAGGGGGAACCTACGGGCAGTACTTC
TRBV6-6	NA	NA	TRBJ2-5	CAVKRDPSQETQYF	TGTGCCGTCAAAAGGGATCCCTCCCAAGAGACCCAGTACTTC
TRBV7-9	NA	NA	TRBJ2-5	CASSVWTLRFQETQYF	TGTGCCAGCAGCGTTTGGACTTTACGATTCCAAGAGACCCAGTACTTC
TRBV30	NA	TRBD1	TRBJ2-1	CAWSGGQGAYNEQFF	TGTGCCTGGAGCGGAGGACAGGGCGCCTACAATGAGCAGTTCTTC
TRBV2	NA	NA	TRBJ2-3	CASTQFNRASGSDTQYF	TGTGCCAGCACTCAGTTTAACCGGGCCTCTGGGTCAGATACGCAGTATTTT